The 24 T cell receptor beta chains in this list originate from one sample, sequenced in a study of control samples from healthy donors and cancer patients (dated by TCRdb to the early 2020s). Library construction relied on the immunoSEQ multiplex PCR assay. The clones in this table, taken by TCRdb from immuneACCESS, are in-frame only. Not every clone is retained; where verified, under half of the shortfall comes from an unresolved V gene, and the cause of the rest is unknown. The table for this sample lists around 150,000 clones; about 90% of them were counted only once. The ten largest clones take up around 13% of the sample. The source material was blood. The source is a man in his thirties or forties in good health.

The chain is built from TRBV16 and TRBJ1-6; 7 bases line up with TRBD1. Germline V gene data show CDR1 as KGHSY and CDR2 as FQNENV. CDR3 size: 15 residues. Unmatched junction bases numbered 10, after V lost 4 bases and J lost 10 bases. CDR3 loop: CASSLQRQGQSPLHF. The CDR3 nucleotides read TGTGCCAGCAGCCTACAACGACAGGGCCAGTCACCCCTCCACTTT.

The rearrangement joins TRBV27 to TRBJ1-6; D unresolved. CDR1 is MNHEY and CDR2 is SMNVEV in the germline V gene (reference sequence). This CDR3 has 14 residues. Trimming removed 2 bases at V and 9 bases at J, with 11 bases between. The CDR3 sequence is CASSLRPVGSPLHF. The DNA of the CDR3 is TGTGCCAGCAGTTTAAGGCCTGTGGGTTCACCCCTCCACTTT.

The chain has TRBV7-9 and TRBJ2-1; 10 bases align to TRBD2. Germline CDR1 and CDR2: SEHNR and FQNEAQ (reference sequence). There are 16 residues in the CDR3. V shed 1 base and J 3 bases; nucleotides not matched to a gene: 3. In DNA, the CDR3 is TGTGCCAGCAGCTTAGATCTAGCGGGAGACTACAATGAGCAGTTCTTC. It specifies CASSLDLAGDYNEQFF. Drawing the rest from reference TRBV7-9 and TRBJ2-1, the complete variable domain is DTGVSQNPRHKITKRGQNVTFRCDPISEHNRLYWYRQTLGQGPEFLTYFQNEAQLEKSRLLSDRFSAERPKGSFSTLEIQRTEQGDSAMYLCASSLDLAGDYNEQFFGPGTRLTVL.

This CDR3 is CASSSPTGGFSGYTF. As DNA, the CDR3 is TGTGCCAGCAGTTCACCAACAGGGGGCTTCAGTGGCTACACCTTC. The gene calls are TRBV27 and TRBJ1-2; 9 bases are shared with TRBD1. Germline V gene sequence: CDR1 MNHEY, CDR2 SMNVEV (reference sequence). V lost 4 bases and J lost 7; bases outside the gene matches: 10. This CDR3 has 15 residues.

The chain links TRBV18 to TRBJ2-7; TRBD2 aligns across 10 bases. The V segment lost 3 bases and the J segment 4 bases; nucleotides outside the gene matches: 9. The CDR3 has 16 amino acids. The V gene's germline CDR1 is KGHSH and CDR2 LQKENI. The CDR3 nucleotides are TGTGCCAGCTCACCTAATAGCGGGAGGATTAAATACGAGCAGTACTTC. Protein: CASSPNSGRIKYEQYF.

V usage is TRBV19 and J usage is TRBJ2-1, with D unresolved. The germline CDR1 and CDR2 sequences are LNHDA and SQIVND (reference sequence). The CDR3 has 13 residues. V lost 7 bases to trimming and J lost 2 bases, with 9 bases between them. In DNA form, the CDR3 reads TGTGCCAGTAAGAGGTTTCCCTACAATGAGCAGTTCTTC. This translates into CASKRFPYNEQFF.

This chain uses TRBV11-2 with TRBJ2-5, with no clear D. Trimming shortened V by 4 bases and J by 7 bases, and 16 bases separated the two germline ends. CDR3 length: 14 residues. Germline CDR1 reads SGHAT; CDR2 reads FQNNGV. The CDR3 region is CASSSLRDPMTQYF. The CDR3 DNA follows: TGTGCCAGCAGCTCCCTAAGGGATCCCATGACCCAGTACTTC.

This chain joins TRBV19 and TRBJ1-2; possibly TRBD1 for D (5 bases). The CDR3 sequence is 17 residues long. The V and J ends lost 1 base and 0 bases respectively, with 15 bases between them. Germline V lookup: CDR1 LNHDA, CDR2 SQIVND (reference sequence). The CDR3 protein is CASSIVGTGTSNYGYTF. CDR3 DNA: TGTGCCAGTAGTATAGTCGGGACGGGGACGTCTAACTATGGCTACACCTTC.

Notes on this clone: The germline gene is not matched at one end of the junction; a read error may be the cause. The rearrangement uses TRBV12-3 or TRBV12-4 and TRBJ2-7, with D tentatively TRBD2 (6 bases). This CDR3 spans 13 amino acids. CDR3 loop: CASSLVGRSLQDF. DNA of the CDR3: TGTGCCAGCAGTTTGGTAGGGAGGAGCCTCCAAGACTTC.

The chain couples TRBV2 to TRBJ1-6; TRBD1 is a possible D gene (5 bases). CDR3 length equals 13 residues. V lost 10 bases to trimming and J lost 6 bases, with 13 bases between them. Looked up from germline, CDR1 is SNHLY and CDR2 is FYNNEI. Here the CDR3 reads CATEGPPNSPLHF. In DNA form, the CDR3 reads TGTGCCACAGAGGGACCACCTAATTCACCCCTCCACTTT.

The rearrangement uses TRBV5-1 and TRBJ1-2, with TRBD1 as a possible D gene (6 bases). CDR1 is SGHRS, CDR2 YFSETQ, per germline. The CDR3 is 14 residues long. V was shortened by 0 bases and J by 8 bases, with 14 bases between the two germline ends. The CDR3 reads CASSLATGEDGYTF. The CDR3 DNA follows: TGCGCCAGCAGCTTGGCGACAGGAGAGGACGGCTACACCTTC.

The chain couples TRBV21-1 to TRBJ1-1; the table's TRBD1 call for D was not verified on the DNA. TRBV21-1 is a known pseudogene. This CDR3 has 18 residues. Here the CDR3 reads CASSKVYRGFEMNTEAFF. CDR3 bases: TGTGCCAGCAGCAAAGTTTACAGGGGGTTCGAGATGAACACTGAAGCTTTCTTT.

This chain connects TRBV6-5 to TRBJ2-7; 8 bases line up with TRBD2. Germline assignment: CDR1 MNHEY and CDR2 SVGAGI. CDR3 length: 14 residues. The ends lost 6 bases at V and 4 bases at J; junction bases unmatched: 8. The CDR3 DNA is TGTGCCAGCAGCCTGTATCCGGGAGGGTACGAGCAGTACTTC. Amino acids: CASSLYPGGYEQYF.

The V call is TRBV7-9, the J call TRBJ1-2; maybe TRBD1 (6 bases). V was trimmed by 0 bases and J by 6 bases, leaving 11 bases between them. Germline V gives CDR1 SEHNR, CDR2 FQNEAQ (reference sequence). The CDR3 has 14 amino acids. The CDR3 is CASSLAGGGDGYTF. In DNA form, the CDR3 reads TGTGCCAGCAGCTTAGCAGGAGGGGGGGATGGCTACACCTTC.

This chain connects TRBV6-5 to TRBJ1-1; 9 nucleotides align to TRBD1. The V gene's germline CDR1 is MNHEY and CDR2 SVGAGI. V shed 6 bases, J shed 6 bases, and the junction held 8 bases outside the gene matches. The CDR3 length is 14 residues. In DNA, the CDR3 is TGTGCCAGCAGGCAGACAGGGGGATTCGCTGAAGCTTTCTTT. This sequence encodes CASRQTGGFAEAFF.

CDR3 in DNA: TGTGCCAGCAGCGTAGAGGGGGACCAGCCCCAGCATTTT. This translates into CASSVEGDQPQHF. The chain couples TRBV9 to TRBJ1-5; D perhaps matches TRBD1 (6 bases). Trimming cost V 0 bases and J 7 bases, with 8 bases left between them. The CDR3 runs to 13 residues. CDR1 is SGDLS, CDR2 YYNGEE, per germline.

This clone was seen just once. J is TRBJ2-1 and V is TRBV4-3; 14 bases are a match to TRBD2. The germline V gene encodes CDR1 LGHNA and CDR2 YSLEER. CDR3 length: 17 residues. The V gene end was trimmed by 1 base and the J gene end by 8 bases; junction bases not matched to a gene: 7. As DNA, the CDR3 is TGCGCCAGCAGCCAAGCGCCGGGACTAGCGGGAGTCGATGAGCAGTTCTTC. This codes for CASSQAPGLAGVDEQFF.

The chain uses TRBV15 and TRBJ2-2, with D unclear. The CDR3 totals 14 residues. V lost 4 bases and J lost 3, with 9 bases in between. CDR1 and CDR2 (germline): LNHNV, YYDKDF (reference sequence). The CDR3 here is CATSIGWDTGELFF. The CDR3 DNA follows: TGTGCCACCAGCATCGGGTGGGACACCGGGGAGCTGTTTTTT. The full variable domain, in which reference TRBV15 and TRBJ2-2 provide the parts outside the CDR3, is DAMVIQNPRYQVTQFGKPVTLSCSQTLNHNVMYWYQQKSSQAPKLLFHYYDKDFNNEADTPDNFQSRRPNTSFCFLDIRSPGLGDTAMYLCATSIGWDTGELFFGEGSRLTVL.

V usage is TRBV6-6 and J usage is TRBJ1-1; D possibly corresponds to TRBD1 (5 bases). Germline CDR1 is MNHNY and CDR2 is SVGAGI (reference sequence). Trimming pared 4 bases from V and 1 base from J, leaving 13 bases between. There are 15 residues in the CDR3. CDR3: CASSSGDGQNTEAFF. The CDR3 nucleotides are TGTGCCAGCAGTTCCGGGGACGGTCAGAACACTGAAGCTTTCTTT.

The V gene is TRBV12-3 or TRBV12-4, the J gene TRBJ1-1, with D uncertain. CDR3 length equals 12 residues. V lost 3 bases and J 5 bases, leaving 7 bases between the germline ends. CDR3 coding DNA: TGTGCCAGCAGTTTTGCGAAAACTGAAGCTTTCTTT. Its translation: CASSFAKTEAFF.

Only one count was recorded for this clone. The V and J genes are TRBV29-1 and TRBJ1-2; D call uncertain. The CDR3 sequence is 13 residues long. The germline V gene encodes CDR1 SQVTM and CDR2 ANQGSEA. For the CDR3, the DNA is TGCAGTTGCGAAGTCGGAGTCGGCTATGGCTACACCTTC. It specifies CSCEVGVGYGYTF.

V and J are TRBV6-2 or TRBV6-3 and TRBJ1-5; D is undetermined. Germline V gene data show CDR1 as MNHEY and CDR2 as SVGEGT. The CDR3 is 14 amino acids. V was pared by 6 bases and J by 6 bases, with 15 bases between. The DNA of the CDR3 is TGTGCCAGCAGCCGCCCGGGAGGCGGTCAGCCCCAGCATTTT. The encoded protein is CASSRPGGGQPQHF.

The gene calls are TRBV27 and TRBJ2-7; 9 bases fit TRBD1. The trim removed 5 bases at V and 7 bases at J, leaving 6 bases unmatched. CDR3 length: 13 amino acids. Germline V gene sequence: CDR1 MNHEY, CDR2 SMNVEV (reference sequence). The CDR3 sequence is CASSKQGASEQYF. The CDR3 region has the DNA TGTGCCAGCAGTAAACAGGGGGCGTCGGAGCAGTACTTC.

The chain employs TRBV4-1 and TRBJ1-5; TRBD1 might be the D (6 bases). Germline CDR1 and CDR2: MGHRA and YSYEKL. CDR3 size: 16 residues. Trimming took 2 bases from V and 7 from J, leaving 18 bases between them. In nucleotides, the CDR3 is TGCGCCAGCAGCCAACAGACAGGAGCCCTCGGACAGCCCCAGCATTTT. This encodes CASSQQTGALGQPQHF.